This T cell receptor beta chain is from a study of T cells in localized non-small cell lung cancer. Study observations and caveats: Uninvolved adjacent lung showed peak T cell clonality, exceeding tumor.

Comment on this clone: The antigen remains unidentified.

CDR3 length: 14 amino acids. Trimming cost V 4 bases and J 1 base, with 11 bases left between them. CDR1 is LGHNA and CDR2 is YNFKEQ in the germline V gene. Only in-frame clones appear in the TCRdb table, and some are missing; sequencing was by immunoSEQ multiplex PCR. The sample lists about 74,000 clones, roughly 80% occurring once. The rearrangement uses TRBV4-2 and TRBJ2-7; D might be TRBD2 (6 bases). The source material was peripheral blood, sampled before any cancer treatment. This clonotype was sampled from a female donor at least 60 years old with stage I lung adenocarcinoma. This CDR3 reads CASSLGGTSYEQYF. The CDR3 region has the DNA TGTGCCAGCAGCCTCGGCGGGACTTCCTACGAGCAGTACTTC.